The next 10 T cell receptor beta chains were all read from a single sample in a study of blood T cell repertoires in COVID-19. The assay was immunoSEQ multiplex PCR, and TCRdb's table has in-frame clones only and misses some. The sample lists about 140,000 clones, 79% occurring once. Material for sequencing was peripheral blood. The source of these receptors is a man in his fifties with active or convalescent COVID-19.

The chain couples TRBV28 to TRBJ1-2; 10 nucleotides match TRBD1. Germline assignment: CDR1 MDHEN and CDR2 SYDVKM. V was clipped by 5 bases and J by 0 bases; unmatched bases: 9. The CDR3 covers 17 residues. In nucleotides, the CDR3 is TGTGCCAGCAGTCCCGGACAGGGGGACCTCCCTAACTATGGCTACACCTTC. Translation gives CASSPGQGDLPNYGYTF.

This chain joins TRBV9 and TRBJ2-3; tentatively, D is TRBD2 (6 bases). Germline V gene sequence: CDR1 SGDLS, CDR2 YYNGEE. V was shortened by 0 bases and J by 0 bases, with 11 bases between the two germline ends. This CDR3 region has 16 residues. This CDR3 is CASSVDGGGSTDTQYF. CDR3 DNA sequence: TGTGCCAGCAGCGTAGACGGCGGAGGGAGCACAGATACGCAGTATTTT.

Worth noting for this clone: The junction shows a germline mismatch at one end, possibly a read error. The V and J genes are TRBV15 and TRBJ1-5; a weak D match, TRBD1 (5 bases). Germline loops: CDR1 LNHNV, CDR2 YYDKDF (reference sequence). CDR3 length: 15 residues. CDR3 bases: TGTGCCACCAGCGGAGAGTTAGGGGGCAATCAGCCCCAGCATTTT. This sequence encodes CATSGELGGNQPQHF. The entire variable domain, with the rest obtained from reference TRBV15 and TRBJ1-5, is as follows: DAMVIQNPRYQVTQFGKPVTLSCSQTLNHNVMYWYQQKSSQAPKLLFHYYDKDFNNEADTPDNFQSRRPNTSFCFLDIRSPGLGDTAMYLCATSGELGGNQPQHFGDGTRLSIL.

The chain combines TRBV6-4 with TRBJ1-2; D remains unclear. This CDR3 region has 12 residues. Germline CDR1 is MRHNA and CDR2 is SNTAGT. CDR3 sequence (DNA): TGTACCCTGCGGTACTTCCTCTATGGCTACACCTTC. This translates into CTLRYFLYGYTF.

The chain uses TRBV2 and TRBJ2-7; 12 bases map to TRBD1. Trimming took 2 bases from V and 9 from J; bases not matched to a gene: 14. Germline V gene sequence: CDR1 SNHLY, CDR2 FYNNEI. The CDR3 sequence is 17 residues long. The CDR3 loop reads CASSEPQYAGTGGAQYF. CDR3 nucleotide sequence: TGTGCCAGCAGTGAACCTCAGTACGCCGGGACAGGGGGCGCGCAGTACTTC.

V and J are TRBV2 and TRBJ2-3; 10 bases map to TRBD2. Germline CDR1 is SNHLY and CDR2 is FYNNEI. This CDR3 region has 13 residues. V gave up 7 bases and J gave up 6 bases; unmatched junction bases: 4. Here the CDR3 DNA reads TGTGCCAGCAAAAGCGGGAGGGCCGATACGCAGTATTTT. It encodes CASKSGRADTQYF.

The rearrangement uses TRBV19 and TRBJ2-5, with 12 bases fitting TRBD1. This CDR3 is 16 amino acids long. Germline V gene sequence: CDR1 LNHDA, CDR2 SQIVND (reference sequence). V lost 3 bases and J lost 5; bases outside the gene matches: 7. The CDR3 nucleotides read TGTGCCAGTAGTATCGGGACAGGGGGCGCACGGGAGACCCAGTACTTC. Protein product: CASSIGTGGARETQYF.

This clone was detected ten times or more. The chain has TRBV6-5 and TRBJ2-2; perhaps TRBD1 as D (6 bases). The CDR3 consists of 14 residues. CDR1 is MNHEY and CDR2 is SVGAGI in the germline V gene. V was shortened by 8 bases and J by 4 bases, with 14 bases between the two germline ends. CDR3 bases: TGTGCCAGCTATTCCAGGGGCTTCACCGGGGAGCTGTTTTTT. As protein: CASYSRGFTGELFF.

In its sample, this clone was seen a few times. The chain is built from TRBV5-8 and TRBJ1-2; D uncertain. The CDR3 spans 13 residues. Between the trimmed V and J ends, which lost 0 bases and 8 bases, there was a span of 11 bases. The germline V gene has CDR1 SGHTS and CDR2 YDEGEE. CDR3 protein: CASSLVGRAGYTF. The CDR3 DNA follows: TGTGCCAGCAGCTTGGTCGGGAGAGCCGGCTACACCTTC.

The CDR3 DNA reads as TGTGCCAGCAGTTTATCAACCCTGACAGGGACCACTTTCTTT. Encoded protein: CASSLSTLTGTTFF. The rearrangement links TRBV27 to TRBJ1-1; 7 bases line up with TRBD1. CDR3 size: 14 residues. Germline V gives CDR1 MNHEY, CDR2 SMNVEV (reference sequence). Trimming cost V 0 bases and J 12 bases; bases outside gene matches: 10.